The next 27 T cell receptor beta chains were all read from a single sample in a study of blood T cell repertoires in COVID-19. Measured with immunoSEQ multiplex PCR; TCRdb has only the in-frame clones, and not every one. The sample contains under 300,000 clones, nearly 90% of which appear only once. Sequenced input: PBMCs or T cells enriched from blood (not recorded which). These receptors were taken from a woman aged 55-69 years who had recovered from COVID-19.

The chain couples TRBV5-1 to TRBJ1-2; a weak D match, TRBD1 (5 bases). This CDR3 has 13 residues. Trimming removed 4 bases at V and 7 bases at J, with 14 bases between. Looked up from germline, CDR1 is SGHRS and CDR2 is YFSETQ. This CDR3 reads CASSRGGRFGYTF. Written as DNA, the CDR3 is TGCGCCAGCAGCCGCGGGGGGAGGTTTGGCTACACCTTC.

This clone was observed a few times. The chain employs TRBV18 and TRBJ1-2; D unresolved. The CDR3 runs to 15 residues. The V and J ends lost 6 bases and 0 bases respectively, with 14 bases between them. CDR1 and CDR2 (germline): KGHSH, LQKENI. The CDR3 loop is CASSVTADTNYGYTF. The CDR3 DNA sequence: TGTGCCAGCTCCGTCACGGCCGACACTAACTATGGCTACACCTTC.

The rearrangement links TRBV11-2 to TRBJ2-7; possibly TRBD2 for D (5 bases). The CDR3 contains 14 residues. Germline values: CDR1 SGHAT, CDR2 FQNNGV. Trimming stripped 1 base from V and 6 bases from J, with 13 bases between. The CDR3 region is CASSLGDSSGEQYF. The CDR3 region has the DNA TGTGCCAGCAGCTTAGGTGATTCGAGCGGCGAGCAGTACTTC.

The CDR3 sequence is CASRGQARYEQYF. CDR3 nucleotides: TGTGCCAGCAGAGGACAGGCGAGGTACGAGCAGTACTTC. V usage is TRBV27 and J usage is TRBJ2-7, with TRBD1 identical over 7 bases. V gave up 6 bases and J gave up 4 bases; unmatched junction bases: 6. CDR1 MNHEY and CDR2 SMNVEV come from the germline V gene (reference sequence). The CDR3 runs to 13 residues.

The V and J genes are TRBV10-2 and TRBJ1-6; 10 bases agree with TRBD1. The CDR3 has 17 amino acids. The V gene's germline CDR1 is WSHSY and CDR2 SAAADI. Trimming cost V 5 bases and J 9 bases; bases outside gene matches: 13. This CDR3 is CASSKTGGDTFFSPLHF. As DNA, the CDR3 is TGCGCCAGCAGTAAGACAGGGGGCGATACCTTTTTTTCACCCCTCCACTTT.

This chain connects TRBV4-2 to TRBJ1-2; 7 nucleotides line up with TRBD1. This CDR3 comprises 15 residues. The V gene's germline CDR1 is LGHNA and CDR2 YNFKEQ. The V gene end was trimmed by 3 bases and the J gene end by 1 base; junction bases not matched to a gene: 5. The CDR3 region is CASSQAGTDNYGYTF. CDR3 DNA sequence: TGTGCCAGCAGCCAGGCCGGGACAGATAACTATGGCTACACCTTC.

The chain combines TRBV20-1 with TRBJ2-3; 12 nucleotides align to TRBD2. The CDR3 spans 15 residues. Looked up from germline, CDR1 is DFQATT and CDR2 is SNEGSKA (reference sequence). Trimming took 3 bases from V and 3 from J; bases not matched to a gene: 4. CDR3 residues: CSASQGTSGTDTQYF. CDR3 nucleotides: TGCAGTGCTAGTCAGGGGACTAGCGGGACAGATACGCAGTATTTT.

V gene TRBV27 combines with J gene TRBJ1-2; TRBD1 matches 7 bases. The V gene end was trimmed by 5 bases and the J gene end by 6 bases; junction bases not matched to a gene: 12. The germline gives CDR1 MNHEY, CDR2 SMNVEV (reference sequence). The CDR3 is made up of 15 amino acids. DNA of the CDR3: TGTGCCAGCAGTCCCCTCGGGACAGAGCACCATGGCTACACCTTC. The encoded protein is CASSPLGTEHHGYTF.

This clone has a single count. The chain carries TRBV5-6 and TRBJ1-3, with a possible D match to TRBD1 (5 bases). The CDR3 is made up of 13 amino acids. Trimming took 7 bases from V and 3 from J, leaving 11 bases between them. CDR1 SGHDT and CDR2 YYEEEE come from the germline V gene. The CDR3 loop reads CASGRTRGNTIYF. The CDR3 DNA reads TGTGCCAGCGGCAGGACACGTGGAAACACCATATATTTT.

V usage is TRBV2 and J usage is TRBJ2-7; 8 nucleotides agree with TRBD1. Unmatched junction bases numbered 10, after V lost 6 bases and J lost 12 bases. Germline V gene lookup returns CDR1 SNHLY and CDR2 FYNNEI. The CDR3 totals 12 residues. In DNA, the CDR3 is TGTGCCAGCAGCCCTGGACAGGGAGTCCGGTACTTC. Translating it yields CASSPGQGVRYF.

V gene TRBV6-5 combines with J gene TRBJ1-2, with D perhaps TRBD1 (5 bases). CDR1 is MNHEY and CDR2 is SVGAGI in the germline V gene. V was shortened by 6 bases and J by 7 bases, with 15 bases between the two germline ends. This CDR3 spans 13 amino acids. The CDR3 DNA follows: TGTGCCAGCAGCCCGGGACTTACTCCTGGCTACACCTTC. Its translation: CASSPGLTPGYTF.

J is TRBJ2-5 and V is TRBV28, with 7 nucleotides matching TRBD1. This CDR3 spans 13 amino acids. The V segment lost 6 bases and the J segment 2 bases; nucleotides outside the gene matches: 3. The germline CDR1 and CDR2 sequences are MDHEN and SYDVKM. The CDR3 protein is CASRRQGQETQYF. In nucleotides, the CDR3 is TGTGCCAGCAGACGACAGGGACAAGAGACCCAGTACTTC.

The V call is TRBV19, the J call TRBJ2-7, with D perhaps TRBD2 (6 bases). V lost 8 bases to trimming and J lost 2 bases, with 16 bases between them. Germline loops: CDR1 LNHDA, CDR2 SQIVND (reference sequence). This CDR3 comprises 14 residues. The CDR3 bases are TGTGCCAGTGGCGGGGCGGGTAGAGCCTACGAGCAGTACTTC. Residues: CASGGAGRAYEQYF.

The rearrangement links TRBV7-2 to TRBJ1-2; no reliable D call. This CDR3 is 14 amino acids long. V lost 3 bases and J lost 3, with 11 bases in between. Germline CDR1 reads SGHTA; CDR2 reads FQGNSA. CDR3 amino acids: CASSLSYRDYGYTF. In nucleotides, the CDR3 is TGTGCCAGCAGCTTGAGTTACAGAGACTATGGCTACACCTTC. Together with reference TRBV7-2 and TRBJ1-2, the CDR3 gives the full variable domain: GAGVSQSPSNKVTEKGKDVELRCDPISGHTALYWYRQSLGQGLEFLIYFQGNSAPDKSGLPSDRFSAERTGGSVSTLTIQRTQQEDSAVYLCASSLSYRDYGYTFGSGTRLTVV.

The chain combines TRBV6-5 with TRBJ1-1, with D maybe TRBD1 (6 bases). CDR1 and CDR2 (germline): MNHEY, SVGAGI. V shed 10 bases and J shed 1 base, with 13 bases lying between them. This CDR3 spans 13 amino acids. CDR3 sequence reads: CATGQLKNTEAFF. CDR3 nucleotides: TGTGCCACCGGACAGCTCAAGAACACTGAAGCTTTCTTT.

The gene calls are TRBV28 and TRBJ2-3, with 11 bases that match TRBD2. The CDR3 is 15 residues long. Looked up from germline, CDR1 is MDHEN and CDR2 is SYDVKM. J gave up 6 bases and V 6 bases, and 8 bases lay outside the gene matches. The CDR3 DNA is TGTGCCAGCAGCCCCACTAGCGGGAGTGGGGATACGCAGTATTTT. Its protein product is CASSPTSGSGDTQYF.

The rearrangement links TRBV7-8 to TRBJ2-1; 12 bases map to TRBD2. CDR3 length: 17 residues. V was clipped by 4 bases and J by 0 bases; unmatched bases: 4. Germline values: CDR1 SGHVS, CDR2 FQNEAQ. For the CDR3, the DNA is TGTGCCAGCAGCTACCAGACTAGCGGGAGCTCCTACAATGAGCAGTTCTTC. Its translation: CASSYQTSGSSYNEQFF.

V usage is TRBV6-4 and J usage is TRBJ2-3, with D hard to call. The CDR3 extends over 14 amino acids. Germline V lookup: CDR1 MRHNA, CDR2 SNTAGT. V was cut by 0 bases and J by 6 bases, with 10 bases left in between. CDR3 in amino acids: CASSDSTVRDTQYF. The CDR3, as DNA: TGTGCCAGCAGTGACTCGACCGTGCGGGATACGCAGTATTTT.

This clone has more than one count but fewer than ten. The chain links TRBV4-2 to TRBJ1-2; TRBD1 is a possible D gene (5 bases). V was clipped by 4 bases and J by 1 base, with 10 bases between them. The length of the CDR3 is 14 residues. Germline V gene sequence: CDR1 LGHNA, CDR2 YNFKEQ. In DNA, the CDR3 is TGTGCCAGCAGCCCAGGGTTCGGTAACTATGGCTACACCTTC. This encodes CASSPGFGNYGYTF.

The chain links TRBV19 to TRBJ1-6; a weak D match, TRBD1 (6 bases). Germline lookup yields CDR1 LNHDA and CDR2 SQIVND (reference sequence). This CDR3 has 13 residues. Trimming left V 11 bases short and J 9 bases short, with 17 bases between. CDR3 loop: CAASDRSSSPLHF. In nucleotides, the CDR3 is TGTGCCGCCAGCGACAGGAGTAGTTCACCCCTCCACTTT. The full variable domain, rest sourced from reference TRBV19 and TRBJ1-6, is DGGITQSPKYLFRKEGQNVTLSCEQNLNHDAMYWYRQDPGQGLRLIYYSQIVNDFQKGDIAEGYSVSREKKESFPLTVTSAQKNPTAFYLCAASDRSSSPLHFGNGTRLTVT.

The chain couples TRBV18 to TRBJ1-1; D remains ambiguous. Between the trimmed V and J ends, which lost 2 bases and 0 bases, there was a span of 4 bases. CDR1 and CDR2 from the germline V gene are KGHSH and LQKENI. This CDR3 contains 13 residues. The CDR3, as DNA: TGTGCCAGCTCACCAGGCATGAACACTGAAGCTTTCTTT. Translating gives CASSPGMNTEAFF.

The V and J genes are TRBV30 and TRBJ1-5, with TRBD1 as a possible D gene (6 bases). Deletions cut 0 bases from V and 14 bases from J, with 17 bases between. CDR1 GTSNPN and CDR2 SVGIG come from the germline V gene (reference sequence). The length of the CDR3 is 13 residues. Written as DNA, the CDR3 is TGTGCCTGGAGTGTAGGGCTTGAAGGGGACAAGCATTTT. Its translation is CAWSVGLEGDKHF.

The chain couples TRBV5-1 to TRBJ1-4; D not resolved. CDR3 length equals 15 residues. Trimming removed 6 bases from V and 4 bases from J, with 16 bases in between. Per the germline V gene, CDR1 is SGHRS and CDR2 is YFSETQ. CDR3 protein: CASKENVGDNEKLFF. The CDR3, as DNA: TGCGCCAGCAAGGAGAACGTCGGCGATAATGAAAAACTGTTTTTT.

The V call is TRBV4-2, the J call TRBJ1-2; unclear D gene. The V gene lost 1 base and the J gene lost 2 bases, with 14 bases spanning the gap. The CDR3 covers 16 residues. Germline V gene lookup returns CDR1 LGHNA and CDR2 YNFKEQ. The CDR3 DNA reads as TGTGCCAGCAGCCAAGTATTAAGGACGGGGAACTATGGCTACACCTTC. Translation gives CASSQVLRTGNYGYTF.

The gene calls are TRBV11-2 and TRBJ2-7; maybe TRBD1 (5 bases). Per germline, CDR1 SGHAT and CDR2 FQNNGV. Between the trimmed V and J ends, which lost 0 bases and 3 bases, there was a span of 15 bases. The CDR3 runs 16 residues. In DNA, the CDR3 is TGTGCCAGCAGCTTAGAAAGGGCAGGGCCCTTCTACGAGCAGTACTTC. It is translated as CASSLERAGPFYEQYF.

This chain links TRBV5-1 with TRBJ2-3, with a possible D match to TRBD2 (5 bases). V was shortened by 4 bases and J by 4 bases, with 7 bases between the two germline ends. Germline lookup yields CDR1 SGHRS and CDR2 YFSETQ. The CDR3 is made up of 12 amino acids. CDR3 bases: TGCGCCAGCAGCCCGGAGGCAGATACGCAGTATTTT. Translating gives CASSPEADTQYF.

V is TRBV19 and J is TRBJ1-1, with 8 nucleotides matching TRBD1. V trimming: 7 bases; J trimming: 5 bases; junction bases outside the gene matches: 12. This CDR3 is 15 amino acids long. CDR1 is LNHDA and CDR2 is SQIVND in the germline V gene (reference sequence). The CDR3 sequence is CASTPSQGAKTEAFF. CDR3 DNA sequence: TGTGCCAGTACCCCATCCCAGGGGGCAAAAACTGAAGCTTTCTTT.